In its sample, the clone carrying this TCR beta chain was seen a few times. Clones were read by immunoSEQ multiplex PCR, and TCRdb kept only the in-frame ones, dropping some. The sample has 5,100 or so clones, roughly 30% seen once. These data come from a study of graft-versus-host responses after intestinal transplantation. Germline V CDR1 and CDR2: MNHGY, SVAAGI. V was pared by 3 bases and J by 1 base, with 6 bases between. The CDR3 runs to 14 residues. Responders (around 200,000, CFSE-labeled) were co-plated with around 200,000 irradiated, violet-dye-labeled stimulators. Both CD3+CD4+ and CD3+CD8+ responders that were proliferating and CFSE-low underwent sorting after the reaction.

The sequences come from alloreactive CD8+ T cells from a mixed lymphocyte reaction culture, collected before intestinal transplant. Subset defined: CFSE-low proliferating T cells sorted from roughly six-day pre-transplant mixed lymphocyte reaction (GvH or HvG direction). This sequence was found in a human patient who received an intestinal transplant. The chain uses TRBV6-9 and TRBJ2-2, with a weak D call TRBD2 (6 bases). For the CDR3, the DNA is TGTGCCAGCAGTTACGGGGGGAACACCGGGGAGCTGTTTTTT. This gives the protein CASSYGGNTGELFF.